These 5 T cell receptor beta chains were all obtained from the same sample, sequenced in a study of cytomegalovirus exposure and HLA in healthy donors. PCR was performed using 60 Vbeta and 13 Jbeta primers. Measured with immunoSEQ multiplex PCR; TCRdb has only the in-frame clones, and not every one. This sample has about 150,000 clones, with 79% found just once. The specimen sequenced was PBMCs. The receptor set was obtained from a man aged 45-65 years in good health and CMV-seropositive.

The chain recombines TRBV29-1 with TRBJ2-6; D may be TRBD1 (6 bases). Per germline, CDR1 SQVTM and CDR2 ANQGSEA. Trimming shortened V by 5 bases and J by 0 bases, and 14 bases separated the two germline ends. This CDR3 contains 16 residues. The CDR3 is CSVPQGYSSGANVLTF. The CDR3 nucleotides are TGCAGCGTTCCCCAGGGGTATAGCTCTGGGGCCAACGTCCTGACTTTC. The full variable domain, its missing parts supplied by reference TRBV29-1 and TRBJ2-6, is SAVISQKPSRDICQRGTSLTIQCQVDSQVTMMFWYRQQPGQSLTLIATANQGSEATYESGFVIDKFPISRPNLTFSTLTVSNMSPEDSSIYLCSVPQGYSSGANVLTFGAGSRLTVL.

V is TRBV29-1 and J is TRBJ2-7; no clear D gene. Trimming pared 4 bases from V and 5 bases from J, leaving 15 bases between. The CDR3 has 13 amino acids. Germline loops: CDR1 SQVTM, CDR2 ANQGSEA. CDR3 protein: CSVVSLLRDEQYF. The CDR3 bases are TGCAGCGTTGTTTCGCTTCTTCGGGACGAGCAGTACTTC.

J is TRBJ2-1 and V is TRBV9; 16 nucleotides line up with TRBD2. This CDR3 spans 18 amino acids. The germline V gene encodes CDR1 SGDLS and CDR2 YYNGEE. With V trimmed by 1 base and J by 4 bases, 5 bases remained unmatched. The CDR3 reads CASSVYSGLAGGYNEQFF. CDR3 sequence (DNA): TGTGCCAGCAGCGTATACTCGGGACTAGCGGGAGGGTACAATGAGCAGTTCTTC.

The CDR3 protein is CASSRDRGSHGELFF. DNA of the CDR3: TGTGCCAGCAGTCGGGACAGGGGATCGCACGGGGAGCTGTTTTTT. The rearrangement links TRBV2 to TRBJ2-2; TRBD1 matches at 10 bases. CDR3 length: 15 residues. Germline assignment: CDR1 SNHLY and CDR2 FYNNEI. With 5 bases clipped from V and 7 bases from J, the junction kept 7 bases outside the gene matches.

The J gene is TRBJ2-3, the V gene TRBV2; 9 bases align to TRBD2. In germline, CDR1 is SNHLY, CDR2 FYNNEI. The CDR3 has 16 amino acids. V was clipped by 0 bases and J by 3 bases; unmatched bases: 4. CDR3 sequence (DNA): TGTGCCAGCAGTGAAGCGAGGCTAGCGGGAACAGATACGCAGTATTTT. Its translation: CASSEARLAGTDTQYF.